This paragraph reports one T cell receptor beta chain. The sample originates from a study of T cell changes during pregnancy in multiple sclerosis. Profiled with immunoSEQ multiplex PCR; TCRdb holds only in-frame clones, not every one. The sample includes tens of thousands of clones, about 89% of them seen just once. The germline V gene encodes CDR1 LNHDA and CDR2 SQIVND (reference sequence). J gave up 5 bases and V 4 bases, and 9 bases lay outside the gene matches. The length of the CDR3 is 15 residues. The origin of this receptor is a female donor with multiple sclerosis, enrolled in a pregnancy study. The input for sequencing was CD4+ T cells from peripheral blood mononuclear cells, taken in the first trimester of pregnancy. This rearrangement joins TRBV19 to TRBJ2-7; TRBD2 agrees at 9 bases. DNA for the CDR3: TGTGCCAGTAGTACGATAGCGGGAGAATCCCACGAGCAGTACTTC. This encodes CASSTIAGESHEQYF.